This T cell receptor beta chain was profiled in a study of T cell repertoires in cytomegalovirus infection (dated by TCRdb to between 2018 and 2021). Notes on the research overall: Donor HLA type was relevant to the analysis, as public TCR beta signatures indicated carriage of CMV infection together with the matching HLA type.

On the study overall, not on this receptor specifically: The ex vivo response was dominated by HLA-C-restricted CMV-specific TCR beta clonotypes, which also provided the single most frequent clonotype in two of eight donors. Carriers of CMV infection plus the relevant HLA type were discriminated by the cumulative frequency of public TCR beta family members in the study cohort and in an independent roughly 370-donor cohort.

Reading the germline V gene gives CDR1 SGDLS and CDR2 YYNGEE. Relative to germline, V is 4 bases shorter and J is 4 bases shorter, with 20 bases between their ends. The CDR3 runs 16 amino acids, cysteine and phenylalanine included. Only the CDR3 DNA stays, 48 bases, in frame from base 1. Concerning this clonotype: What this receptor recognizes is not known. No much larger clone exists at a distance of one base, and base qualities are not known.

The listed sequencing device is Illumina HiSeq 1500. Using fastp at Q25 and MiXCR, TCRdb reprocessed the public reads and kept productive beta chains. One record per CDR3 amino acid sequence lists the most common genes and DNA. The sample table holds fewer than 550,000 distinct CDR3 sequences, of which 10% to 12% were seen once. The top ten hold roughly 10% of the sample. Source material: PBMCs. The source is a human donor in good health (CMV status not recorded). Some clones in this sample may be carry-over from other donors' samples. The rearranged chain carries TRBV9 and TRBJ1-2; TRBD1 is a weak D gene call, 6 bases matching. The CDR3 amino acid sequence is: CASSPTDSFDLYGYTF. The base sequence is TGTGCCAGCAGCCCCACGGACAGCTTTGATCTCTATGGCTACACCTTC. Extended through the reference TRBV9 and TRBJ1-2 proteins, this CDR3 yields the full variable domain: DSGVTQTPKHLITATGQRVTLRCSPRSGDLSVYWYQQSLDQGLQFLIQYYNGEERAKGNILERFSAQQFPDLHSELNLSSLELGDSALYFCASSPTDSFDLYGYTFGSGTRLTVV.